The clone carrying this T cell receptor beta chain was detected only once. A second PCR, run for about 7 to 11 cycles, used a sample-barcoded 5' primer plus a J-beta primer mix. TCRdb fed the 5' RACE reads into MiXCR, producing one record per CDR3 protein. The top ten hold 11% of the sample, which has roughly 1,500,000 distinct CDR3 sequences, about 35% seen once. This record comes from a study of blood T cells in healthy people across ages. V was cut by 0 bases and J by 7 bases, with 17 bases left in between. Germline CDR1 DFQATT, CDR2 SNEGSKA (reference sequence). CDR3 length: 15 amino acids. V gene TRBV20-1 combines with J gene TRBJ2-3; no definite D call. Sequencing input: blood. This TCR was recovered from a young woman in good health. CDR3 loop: CSAREGLFAEYTQYF. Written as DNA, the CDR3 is TGCAGTGCTAGAGAGGGTCTCTTCGCCGAGTATACGCAGTATTTT.